These T cell receptor beta chains were read from a single sample in a study of blood T cell repertoires in COVID-19. Sequencing was performed with immunoSEQ multiplex PCR; in TCRdb, only in-frame clones are kept and a portion is missing. Of approximately 240,000 clones in the sample, approximately 80% are singletons; the top ten hold roughly 4%. The sequenced material came from peripheral blood. The receptors were sampled from a woman aged 40-49 years with active or convalescent COVID-19. The conserved cysteine and the conserved F or W are not part of the CDR3 here. The D gene is left open where the match is weak.

V gene	J gene	D gene	CDR3 protein
TRBV10-1	TRBJ1-5	TRBD1	ASSGQGNQPQH
TRBV3-1/TRBV3-2	TRBJ2-3	NA	ASSDLRLTDTQY
TRBV30	TRBJ2-5	NA	AWSGGTLQETQY
TRBV28	TRBJ2-5	NA	ASSLTQYRQTQETQY
TRBV19	TRBJ1-5	TRBD1	ASSTDRARQPQH
TRBV19	TRBJ1-6	TRBD1	ASSTLRQGYDSPLH
TRBV24-1	TRBJ2-3	TRBD2	ATSDLRRERSDTQY
TRBV25-1	TRBJ1-1	NA	ASSATENTEAF
TRBV6-5	TRBJ2-3	TRBD2	ASSERGDTDTQY
TRBV5-6	TRBJ2-1	TRBD2	ASSFSGGANEQF
TRBV3-1/TRBV3-2	TRBJ2-2	NA	ASSQDWGASGLVGELF
TRBV28	TRBJ2-2	TRBD1	ASSLNRGRSGELF
TRBV6-1	TRBJ1-5	NA	ASSDSSGVQPQH
TRBV13	TRBJ2-3	TRBD2	ASSLGRGTDTQY
TRBV14	TRBJ1-6	NA	ASSLKNNSPLH
TRBV7-9	TRBJ1-4	TRBD1	ASTDRGGEKLF
TRBV6-5	TRBJ1-1	NA	ASSYATRNTEAF
TRBV2	TRBJ1-1	TRBD1	ASLTGRRDTEAF
TRBV5-6	TRBJ1-2	NA	ASSLGTSNYGYT
TRBV27	TRBJ1-3	NA	ASPGGWASGNTIY
TRBV30	TRBJ2-4	NA	AWSGQASKNIQY